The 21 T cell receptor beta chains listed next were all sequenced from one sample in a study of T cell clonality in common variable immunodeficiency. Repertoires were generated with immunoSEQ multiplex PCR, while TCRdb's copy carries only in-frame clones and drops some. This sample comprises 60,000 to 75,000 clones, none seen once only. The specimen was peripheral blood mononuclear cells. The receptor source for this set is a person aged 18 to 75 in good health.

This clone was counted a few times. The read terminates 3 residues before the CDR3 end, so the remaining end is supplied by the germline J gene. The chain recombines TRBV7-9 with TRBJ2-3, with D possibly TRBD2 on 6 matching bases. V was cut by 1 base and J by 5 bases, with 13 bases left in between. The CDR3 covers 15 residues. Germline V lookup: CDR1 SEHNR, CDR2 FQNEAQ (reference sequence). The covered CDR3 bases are TGTGCCAGCAGCTTAGTGGATGGGGGGATAGATACG. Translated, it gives CASSLVDGGIDT. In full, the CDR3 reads CASSLVDGGIDTQYF.

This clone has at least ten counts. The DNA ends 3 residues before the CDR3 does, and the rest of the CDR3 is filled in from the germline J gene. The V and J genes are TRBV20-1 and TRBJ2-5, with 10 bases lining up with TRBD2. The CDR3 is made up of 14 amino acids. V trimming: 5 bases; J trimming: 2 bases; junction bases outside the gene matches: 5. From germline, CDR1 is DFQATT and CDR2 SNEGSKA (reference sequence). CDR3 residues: CSAPLAGVQETQYF. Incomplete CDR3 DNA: TGCAGTGCTCCCCTAGCGGGAGTACAAGAGACC.

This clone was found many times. CDR3 residues: CASSLKGSNQPQHF. Partial CDR3 DNA: TGTGCCAGCAGCTTAAAGGGTAGCAATCAGCCC. The rearrangement links TRBV7-2 to TRBJ1-5; D is unresolved. The read halts 3 residues ahead of the CDR3 end, with the missing end drawn from the germline J gene. V was trimmed by 2 bases and J by 0 bases, leaving 5 bases between them. Per germline, CDR1 SGHTA and CDR2 FQGNSA. The CDR3 has 14 amino acids.

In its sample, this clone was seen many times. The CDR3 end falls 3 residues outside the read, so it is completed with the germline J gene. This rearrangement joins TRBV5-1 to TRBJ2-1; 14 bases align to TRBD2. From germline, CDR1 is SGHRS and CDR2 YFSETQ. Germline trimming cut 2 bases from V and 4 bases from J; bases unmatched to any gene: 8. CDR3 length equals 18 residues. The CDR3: CASSLTGTSGRDYNEQFF. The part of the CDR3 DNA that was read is TGCGCCAGCAGCTTAACCGGGACTAGCGGGAGAGATTACAATGAG.

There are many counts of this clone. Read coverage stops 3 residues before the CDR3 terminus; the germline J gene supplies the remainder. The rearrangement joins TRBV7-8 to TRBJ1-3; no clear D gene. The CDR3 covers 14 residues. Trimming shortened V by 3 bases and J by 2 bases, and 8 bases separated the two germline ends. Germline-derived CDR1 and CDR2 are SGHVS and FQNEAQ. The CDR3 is CASSFRGAGNTIYF. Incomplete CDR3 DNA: TGTGCCAGCAGCTTTCGGGGAGCTGGAAACACC. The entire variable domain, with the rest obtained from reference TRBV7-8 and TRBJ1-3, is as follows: GAGVSQSPRYKVAKRGQDVALRCDPISGHVSLFWYQQALGQGPEFLTYFQNEAQLDKSGLPSDRFFAERPEGSVSTLKIQRTQQEDSAVYLCASSFRGAGNTIYFGEGSWLTVV.

The CDR3 loop is CASSPQGAYGYTF. The CDR3 DNA, read in part, is TGTGCCAGTAGTCCACAGGGGGCGTATGGC. The chain recombines TRBV19 with TRBJ1-2; 9 nucleotides agree with TRBD1. The sequenced fragment ends 3 residues before the CDR3 boundary, so the rest is inferred from the germline J gene. The CDR3 extends over 13 amino acids. The germline CDR1 and CDR2 sequences are LNHDA and SQIVND (reference sequence). The V gene end was trimmed by 5 bases and the J gene end by 5 bases; junction bases not matched to a gene: 3.

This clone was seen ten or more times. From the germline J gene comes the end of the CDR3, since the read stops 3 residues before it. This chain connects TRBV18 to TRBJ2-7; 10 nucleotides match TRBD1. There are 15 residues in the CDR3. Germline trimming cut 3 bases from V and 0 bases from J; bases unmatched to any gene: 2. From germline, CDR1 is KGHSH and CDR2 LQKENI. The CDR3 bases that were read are TGTGCCAGCTCACCGGGACAGGGGACCTCCTACGAG. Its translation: CASSPGQGTSYE. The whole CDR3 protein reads CASSPGQGTSYEQYF. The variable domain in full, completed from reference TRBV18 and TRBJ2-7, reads NAGVMQNPRHLVRRRGQEARLRCSPMKGHSHVYWYRQLPEEGLKFMVYLQKENIIDESGMPKERFSAEFPKEGPSILRIQQVVRGDSAAYFCASSPGQGTSYEQYFGPGTRLTVT.

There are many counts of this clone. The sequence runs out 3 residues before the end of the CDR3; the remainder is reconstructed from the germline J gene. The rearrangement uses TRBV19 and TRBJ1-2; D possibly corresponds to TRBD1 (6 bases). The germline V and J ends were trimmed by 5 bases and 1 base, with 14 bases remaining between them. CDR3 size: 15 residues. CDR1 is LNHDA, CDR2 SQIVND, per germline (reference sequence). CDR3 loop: CASSAGQIVNYGYTF. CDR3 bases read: TGTGCCAGTAGTGCCGGACAGATCGTTAACTATGGC.

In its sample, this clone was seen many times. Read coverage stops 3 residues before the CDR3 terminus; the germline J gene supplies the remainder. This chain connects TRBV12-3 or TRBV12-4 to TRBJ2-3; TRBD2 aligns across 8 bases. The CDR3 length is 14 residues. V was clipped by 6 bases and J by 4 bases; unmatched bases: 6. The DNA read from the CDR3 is TGTGCCAGCAGAAAAGCGGGAGTCCCAGATACG. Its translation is CASRKAGVPDT. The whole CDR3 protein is CASRKAGVPDTQYF.

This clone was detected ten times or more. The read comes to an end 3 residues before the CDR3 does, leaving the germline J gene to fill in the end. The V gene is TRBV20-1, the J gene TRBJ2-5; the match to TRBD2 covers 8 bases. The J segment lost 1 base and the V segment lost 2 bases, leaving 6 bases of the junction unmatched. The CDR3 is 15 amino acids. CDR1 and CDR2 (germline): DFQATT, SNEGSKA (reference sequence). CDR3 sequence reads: CSARTLAGPQETQYF. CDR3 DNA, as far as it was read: TGCAGTGCTAGAACCCTAGCGGGCCCCCAAGAGACC.

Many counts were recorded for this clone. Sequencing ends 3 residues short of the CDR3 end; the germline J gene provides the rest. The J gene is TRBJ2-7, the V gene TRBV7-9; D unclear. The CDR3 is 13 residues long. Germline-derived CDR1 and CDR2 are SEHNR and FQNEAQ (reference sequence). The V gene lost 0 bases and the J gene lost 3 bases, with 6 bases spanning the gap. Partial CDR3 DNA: TGTGCCAGCAGCTTAGCCCCCAACTACGAG. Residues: CASSLAPNYE. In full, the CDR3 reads CASSLAPNYEQYF.

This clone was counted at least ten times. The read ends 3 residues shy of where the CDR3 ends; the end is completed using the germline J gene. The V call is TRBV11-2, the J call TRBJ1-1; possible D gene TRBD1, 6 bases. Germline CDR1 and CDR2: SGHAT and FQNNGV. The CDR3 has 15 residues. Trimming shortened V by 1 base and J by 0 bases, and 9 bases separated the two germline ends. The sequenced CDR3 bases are TGTGCCAGCAGCTTAGGAAGGACAGTGAACACTGAA. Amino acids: CASSLGRTVNTE. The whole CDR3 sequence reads CASSLGRTVNTEAFF. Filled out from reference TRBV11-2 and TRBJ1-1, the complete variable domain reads EAGVAQSPRYKIIEKRQSVAFWCNPISGHATLYWYQQILGQGPKLLIQFQNNGVVDDSQLPKDRFSAERLKGVDSTLKIQPAKLEDSAVYLCASSLGRTVNTEAFFGQGTRLTVV.

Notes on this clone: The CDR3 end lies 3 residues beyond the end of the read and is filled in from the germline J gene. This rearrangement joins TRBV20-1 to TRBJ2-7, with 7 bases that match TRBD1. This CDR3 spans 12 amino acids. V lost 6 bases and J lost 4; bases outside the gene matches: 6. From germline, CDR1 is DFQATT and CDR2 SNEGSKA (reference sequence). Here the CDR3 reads CSAPGQPYEQYF. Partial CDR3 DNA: TGCAGTGCACCGGGACAGCCGTACGAG.

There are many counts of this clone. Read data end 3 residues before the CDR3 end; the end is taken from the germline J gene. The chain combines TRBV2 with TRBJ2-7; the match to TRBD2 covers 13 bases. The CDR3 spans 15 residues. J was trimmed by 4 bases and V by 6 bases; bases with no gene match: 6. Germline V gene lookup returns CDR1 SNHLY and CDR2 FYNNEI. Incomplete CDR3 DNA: TGTGCCAGCAGCCTCGGACTAGCGGGAGTATACGAG. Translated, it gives CASSLGLAGVYE. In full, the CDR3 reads CASSLGLAGVYEQYF.

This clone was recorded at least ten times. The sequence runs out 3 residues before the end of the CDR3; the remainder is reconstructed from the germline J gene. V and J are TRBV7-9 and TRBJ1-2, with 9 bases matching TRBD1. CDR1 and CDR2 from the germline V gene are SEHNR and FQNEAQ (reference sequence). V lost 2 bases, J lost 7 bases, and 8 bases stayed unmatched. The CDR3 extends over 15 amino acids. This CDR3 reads CASSLTPTGGFGYTF. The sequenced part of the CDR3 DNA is TGTGCCAGCAGCTTAACGCCAACAGGGGGCTTTGGC.

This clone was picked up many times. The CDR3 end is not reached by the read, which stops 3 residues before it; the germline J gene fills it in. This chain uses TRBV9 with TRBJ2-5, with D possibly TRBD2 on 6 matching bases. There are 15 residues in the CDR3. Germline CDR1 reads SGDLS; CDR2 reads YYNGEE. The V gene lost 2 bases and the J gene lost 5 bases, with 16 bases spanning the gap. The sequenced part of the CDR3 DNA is TGTGCCAGCAGCGTCGTTCAGGGAGGTTTGGAGACC. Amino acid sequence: CASSVVQGGLET. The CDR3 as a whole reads CASSVVQGGLETQYF.

The sequenced part of the CDR3 DNA is TGCAGTGCTAGAGATCACGGAGCGGGAGGCCCCTACGAG. It translates to CSARDHGAGGPYE. The entire CDR3 protein is CSARDHGAGGPYEQYF. This chain uses TRBV20-1 with TRBJ2-7, with 9 bases fitting TRBD2. The CDR3 is cut off 3 residues early in the read; its end comes from the germline J gene. The CDR3 consists of 16 residues. Looked up from germline, CDR1 is DFQATT and CDR2 is SNEGSKA (reference sequence). The trim removed 0 bases at V and 2 bases at J, leaving 8 bases unmatched.

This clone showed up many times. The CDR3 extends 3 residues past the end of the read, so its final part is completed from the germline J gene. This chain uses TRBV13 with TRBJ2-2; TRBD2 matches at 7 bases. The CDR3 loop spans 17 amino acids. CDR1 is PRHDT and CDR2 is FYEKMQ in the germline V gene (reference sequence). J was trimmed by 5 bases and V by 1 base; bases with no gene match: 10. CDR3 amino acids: CASSLAMQRGGTGELFF. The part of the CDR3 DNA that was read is TGTGCCAGCAGCTTAGCCATGCAGCGGGGTGGGACCGGGGAG. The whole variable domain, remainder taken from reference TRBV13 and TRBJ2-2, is AAGVIQSPRHLIKEKRETATLKCYPIPRHDTVYWYQQGPGQDPQFLISFYEKMQSDKGSIPDRFSAQQFSDYHSELNMSSLELGDSALYFCASSLAMQRGGTGELFFGEGSRLTVL.

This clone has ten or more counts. CDR3 residues: CASSIQGLGQPQHF. The DNA read from the CDR3 is TGTGCCAGTAGTATACAGGGCTTGGGTCAGCCC. The chain has TRBV19 and TRBJ1-5, with D tentatively TRBD1 (5 bases). The CDR3 goes on 3 residues after the read ends, and that part is filled in from the germline J gene. Germline-derived CDR1 and CDR2 are LNHDA and SQIVND (reference sequence). The CDR3 length is 14 residues. V lost 2 bases to trimming and J lost 6 bases, with 11 bases between them.

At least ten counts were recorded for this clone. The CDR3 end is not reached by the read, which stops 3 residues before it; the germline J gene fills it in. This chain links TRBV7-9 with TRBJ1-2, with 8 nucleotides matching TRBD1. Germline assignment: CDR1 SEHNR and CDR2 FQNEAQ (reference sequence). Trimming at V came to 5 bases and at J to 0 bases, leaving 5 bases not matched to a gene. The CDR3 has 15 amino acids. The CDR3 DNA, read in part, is TGTGCCAGCAGCCCGGGGACAGGCCCTAACTATGGC. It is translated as CASSPGTGPNYG. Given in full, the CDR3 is CASSPGTGPNYGYTF.

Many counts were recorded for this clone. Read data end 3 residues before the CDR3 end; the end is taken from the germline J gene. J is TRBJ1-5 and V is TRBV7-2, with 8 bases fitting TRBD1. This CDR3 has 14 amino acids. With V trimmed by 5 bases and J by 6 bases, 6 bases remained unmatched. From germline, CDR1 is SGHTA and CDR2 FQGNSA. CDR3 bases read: TGTGCCAGCAGCCGCGGACAGGGCGCTCAGCCC. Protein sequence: CASSRGQGAQP. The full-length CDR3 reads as CASSRGQGAQPQHF. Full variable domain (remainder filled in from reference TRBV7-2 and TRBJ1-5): GAGVSQSPSNKVTEKGKDVELRCDPISGHTALYWYRQSLGQGLEFLIYFQGNSAPDKSGLPSDRFSAERTGGSVSTLTIQRTQQEDSAVYLCASSRGQGAQPQHFGDGTRLSIL.